The clone carrying this TCR beta chain showed up many times. Subjects aged 18 to 65 presented with newly diagnosed hyperthyroidism of less than 2 months' duration. Uncontrolled infection, other autoimmune disease, pregnancy or lactation disqualified patients from enrolment. The CDR3 spans 14 residues. V shed 5 bases and J shed 2 bases, with 11 bases lying between them. CDR1 is SNHLY and CDR2 is FYNNEI in the germline V gene. This specimen comes from a study of T cells in Graves' hyperthyroidism and ophthalmopathy. RNA transcripts yielded amplified TCR beta CDR3 regions. The HTBI primer set was used in a first-round RT-PCR of the TCR CDR3. TCRdb processed the multiplex PCR reads anew with MiXCR; each CDR3 protein has one entry. Of about 380,000 distinct CDR3 sequences listed, about 14% were seen once; the top ten hold approximately 11%.

The sequence derives from an older woman with Graves' hyperthyroidism. The sample was blood. The genes are TRBV2 and TRBJ2-3; D may match TRBD1 or TRBD2 (5 bases each). The CDR3 loop is CASSYTGTTDTQYF. The DNA of the CDR3 is TGTGCCAGCAGTTACACCGGGACCACAGATACGCAGTATTTT. Full variable domain (outside the CDR3, taken from reference TRBV2 and TRBJ2-3): EPEVTQTPSHQVTQMGQEVILRCVPISNHLYFYWYRQILGQKVEFLVSFYNNEISEKSEIFDDQFSVERPDGSNFTLKIRSTKLEDSAMYFCASSYTGTTDTQYFGPGTRLTVL.